Here is one T cell receptor (beta chain) with its context. In the authors' methods: Estimates of nucleated cell counts were drawn from the amplification of reference gene primers. Repertoires were generated with immunoSEQ multiplex PCR, while TCRdb's copy carries only in-frame clones and drops some. For V, J and clone size, that table is used; D and trimming come from the DNA. The sample lists about 520,000 clones, approximately 85% occurring once. Trimming removed 6 bases at V and 3 bases at J, with 11 bases between. The CDR3 is 13 residues long. The V gene's germline CDR1 is KGHSH and CDR2 LQKENI. These data originate in a study of blood T cell repertoires in COVID-19. Study details: Samples taken during acute and convalescent COVID-19 were collected in the United States, Italy and Spain. In each case, the material was cDNA or gDNA derived from T cells, B-cell-depleted T cells, or PBMCs.

Sample: peripheral blood. The genes are TRBV18 and TRBJ1-1; D call uncertain. This clonotype originated in a human donor in a cohort sampled during active COVID-19. The CDR3 protein is CASSPFEDTEAFF. CDR3 in DNA: TGTGCCAGCTCGCCGTTTGAGGACACTGAAGCTTTCTTT.